A selection of T cell receptor beta chains follows, all from one sample in a study of blood T cell repertoires in COVID-19. Profiled with immunoSEQ multiplex PCR; TCRdb holds only in-frame clones, not every one. The sample has 90,000 or so clones; roughly 78% are singletons. Specimen: peripheral blood. The receptor set was obtained from a woman of 80 years or more with acute or convalescent COVID-19. The CDR3 runs from the conserved cysteine through the conserved F or W. The D gene is left open where the match is weak. Expanded clones get a size class; other rows say once, few or many, or leave the size out.

CDR3nt: TGTGCCATCAGTGAGCCCCGGTATGGCTACACCTTC
CDR3aa: CAISEPRYGYTF
d_gene: -
v_gene: TRBV10-3
j_gene: TRBJ1-2
abundance: -

CDR3nt: TGTGCCAGCACCGGTGTGTATGGCTACACCTTC
CDR3aa: CASTGVYGYTF
d_gene: -
v_gene: TRBV6-1
j_gene: TRBJ1-2
abundance: -

CDR3nt: TGTGCCAGCAGTGGGAGTGATAGTGAAAAACTGTTTTTT
CDR3aa: CASSGSDSEKLFF
d_gene: -
v_gene: TRBV2
j_gene: TRBJ1-4
abundance: -

CDR3nt: TGTGCCAGTAGAGATACTCCAGGGGGCGCGGGCAATCAGCCCCAGCATTTT
CDR3aa: CASRDTPGGAGNQPQHF
d_gene: TRBD1
v_gene: TRBV19
j_gene: TRBJ1-5
abundance: -

CDR3nt: TGCGCCAGCAGCCCCGTCCCTACGGACAGGGCGTTTTACGGCAATCAGCCCCAGCATTTT
CDR3aa: CASSPVPTDRAFYGNQPQHF
d_gene: TRBD1
v_gene: TRBV5-1
j_gene: TRBJ1-5
abundance: -

CDR3nt: TGCGCCAGCAGCCAATTACCGGGACAGGGGGCCGGGGAGCTGTTTTTT
CDR3aa: CASSQLPGQGAGELFF
d_gene: TRBD1
v_gene: TRBV4-1
j_gene: TRBJ2-2
abundance: once

CDR3nt: TGTGCCAGCTCACTGCTAGCGGGGGGGCCGGCGTACAATGAGCAGTTCTTC
CDR3aa: CASSLLAGGPAYNEQFF
d_gene: TRBD2
v_gene: TRBV18
j_gene: TRBJ2-1
abundance: -

CDR3nt: TGTGCCAGCGCCAGACAGGGGGGTTCACCCCTCCACTTT
CDR3aa: CASARQGGSPLHF
d_gene: TRBD1
v_gene: TRBV12-3/TRBV12-4
j_gene: TRBJ1-6
abundance: few

CDR3nt: TGTGCCAGCAGTCCCGCAGGGGGCGGCTCTGGGGCCAACGTCCTGACTTTC
CDR3aa: CASSPAGGGSGANVLTF
d_gene: TRBD1
v_gene: TRBV7-2
j_gene: TRBJ2-6
abundance: -

CDR3nt: TGTGCCAGCAGTTCCCGGGTCGACTACGAGCAGTACTTC
CDR3aa: CASSSRVDYEQYF
d_gene: -
v_gene: TRBV28
j_gene: TRBJ2-7
abundance: few

CDR3nt: TGTGCCAGCGGGAAGGGGGTCGGCAATGAGCAGTTCTTC
CDR3aa: CASGKGVGNEQFF
d_gene: -
v_gene: TRBV27
j_gene: TRBJ2-1
abundance: -

CDR3nt: TGTGCCAGCACTTCGTCAGGGGCGTGGGAAAAACTGTTTTTT
CDR3aa: CASTSSGAWEKLFF
d_gene: -
v_gene: TRBV6-5
j_gene: TRBJ1-4
abundance: -

CDR3nt: TGCAGCATTGGATTTGGAGGGGAGGAGACCCAGTACTTC
CDR3aa: CSIGFGGEETQYF
d_gene: -
v_gene: TRBV29-1
j_gene: TRBJ2-5
abundance: -

CDR3nt: TGTGCCAGCCTGGACAGGACTAACTATGGCTACACCTTC
CDR3aa: CASLDRTNYGYTF
d_gene: TRBD1
v_gene: TRBV19
j_gene: TRBJ1-2
abundance: -

CDR3nt: TGTGCCAGCAGTGAATATCGATCCCAAAGCCAGCCCCAGCATTTT
CDR3aa: CASSEYRSQSQPQHF
d_gene: -
v_gene: TRBV2
j_gene: TRBJ1-5
abundance: -

CDR3nt: TGCGCCAGCAGGGCGGGTTTTAGCTCCTATAATTCACCCCTCCACTTT
CDR3aa: CASRAGFSSYNSPLHF
d_gene: -
v_gene: TRBV5-1
j_gene: TRBJ1-6
abundance: -

CDR3nt: TGTGCCAGCAGTTACCCACTCGGGACAGGGGCCGGCAATCAGCCCCAGCATTTT
CDR3aa: CASSYPLGTGAGNQPQHF
d_gene: TRBD1
v_gene: TRBV6-2/TRBV6-3
j_gene: TRBJ1-5
abundance: once

CDR3nt: TGTGCCAGCAGCTTAAGCTCACAAGGGGCGTGGCCCCAGCATTTT
CDR3aa: CASSLSSQGAWPQHF
d_gene: -
v_gene: TRBV7-2
j_gene: TRBJ1-5
abundance: -

CDR3nt: TGTGCCACCTCCGGGGGGACCCTCAGGGATACGCAGTATTTT
CDR3aa: CATSGGTLRDTQYF
d_gene: TRBD2
v_gene: TRBV2
j_gene: TRBJ2-3
abundance: -

CDR3nt: TGTGCCAGCAGCTTGGCCGTCGTCACAAACACTGAAGCTTTCTTT
CDR3aa: CASSLAVVTNTEAFF
d_gene: -
v_gene: TRBV5-8
j_gene: TRBJ1-1
abundance: -

CDR3nt: TGTGCCAGCAGTCCGGGACAGGGGGCGCATACCCTATTC
CDR3aa: CASSPGQGAHTLF
d_gene: TRBD1
v_gene: TRBV12-3/TRBV12-4
j_gene: TRBJ1-2
abundance: -

CDR3nt: TGTGCCAGCAGCGTAGATGGGACAGGGAACACCGGGGAGCTGTTTTTT
CDR3aa: CASSVDGTGNTGELFF
d_gene: TRBD1
v_gene: TRBV9
j_gene: TRBJ2-2
abundance: -

CDR3nt: TGTGCCATCAGTCCCGGGACAGCGAACACCGGGGAGCTGTTTTTT
CDR3aa: CAISPGTANTGELFF
d_gene: TRBD1
v_gene: TRBV10-3
j_gene: TRBJ2-2
abundance: -

CDR3nt: TGTGCCAGTAGTATTTATTTCCAGGGGGCGCGGACTGAAGCTTTCTTT
CDR3aa: CASSIYFQGARTEAFF
d_gene: TRBD1
v_gene: TRBV19
j_gene: TRBJ1-1
abundance: -

CDR3nt: TGTGCCACCACTGAGTTTCCACGCACTGAAGCTTTCTTT
CDR3aa: CATTEFPRTEAFF
d_gene: -
v_gene: TRBV15
j_gene: TRBJ1-1
abundance: few

CDR3nt: TGTGCCAGCAGCCAATACGGGACAGGGGGCGCGTGGAACTATGGCTACACCTTC
CDR3aa: CASSQYGTGGAWNYGYTF
d_gene: TRBD1
v_gene: TRBV14
j_gene: TRBJ1-2
abundance: -

CDR3nt: TGTGCCAGCAGTTACACCAACGGGGGGAACACTGAAGCTTTCTTT
CDR3aa: CASSYTNGGNTEAFF
d_gene: -
v_gene: TRBV6-5
j_gene: TRBJ1-1
abundance: many

CDR3nt: TGTGCCACCAGCAGAGAAGGCAACTGGGCGGGGAACACTGAAGCTTTCTTT
CDR3aa: CATSREGNWAGNTEAFF
d_gene: -
v_gene: TRBV15
j_gene: TRBJ1-1
abundance: once

CDR3nt: TGTGCCAGCAGCCGTGGGAGCTTC
CDR3aa: CASSRGSF
d_gene: -
v_gene: TRBV7-8
j_gene: TRBJ1-2
abundance: few

CDR3nt: TGTGCCAGCAGTGAACGGGGGGCCCAAGAGACCCAGTACTTC
CDR3aa: CASSERGAQETQYF
d_gene: -
v_gene: TRBV6-1
j_gene: TRBJ2-5
abundance: few

CDR3nt: TGTGCCAGCAGCGCACTTCAGGGGTACACTGAAGCTTTCTTT
CDR3aa: CASSALQGYTEAFF
d_gene: -
v_gene: TRBV4-2
j_gene: TRBJ1-1
abundance: -

CDR3nt: TGTGCCACCAACGGGGGGGCCGGGGAGACCCAGTACTTC
CDR3aa: CATNGGAGETQYF
d_gene: TRBD2
v_gene: TRBV24-1
j_gene: TRBJ2-5
abundance: -

CDR3nt: TGTGCCAGCAGTTACCCGCCAGGGACACCGATTAATGAGCAGTTCTTC
CDR3aa: CASSYPPGTPINEQFF
d_gene: -
v_gene: TRBV6-2/TRBV6-3
j_gene: TRBJ2-1
abundance: -

CDR3nt: TGTGCCAGCAGTGAATGGGGCGGTCAGCCCCAGCATTTT
CDR3aa: CASSEWGGQPQHF
d_gene: -
v_gene: TRBV6-1
j_gene: TRBJ1-5
abundance: -

CDR3nt: TGTGCCAGTAGCCAACAGGGGGTAGGTGAAGCTTTCTTT
CDR3aa: CASSQQGVGEAFF
d_gene: TRBD1
v_gene: TRBV19
j_gene: TRBJ1-1
abundance: -

CDR3nt: TGTGCCAGCAGTGACCTATACACTGAAGCTTTCTTT
CDR3aa: CASSDLYTEAFF
d_gene: -
v_gene: TRBV2
j_gene: TRBJ1-1
abundance: -

CDR3nt: TGTGCCAGCAGTGGATTCAGGGCTGAAGCTTTCTTT
CDR3aa: CASSGFRAEAFF
d_gene: -
v_gene: TRBV2
j_gene: TRBJ1-1
abundance: -

CDR3nt: TGTGCCACTCAGGGTCGCGGCAATCAGCCCCAGCATTTT
CDR3aa: CATQGRGNQPQHF
d_gene: -
v_gene: TRBV19
j_gene: TRBJ1-5
abundance: -

CDR3nt: TGTGCCAGTAGTAATACTGACAGGCACGGCTACACCTTC
CDR3aa: CASSNTDRHGYTF
d_gene: -
v_gene: TRBV19
j_gene: TRBJ1-2
abundance: few

CDR3nt: TGTGCCAGCAGTTCGACTAGCGGCCTCTCCTACGAGCAGTACTTC
CDR3aa: CASSSTSGLSYEQYF
d_gene: TRBD2
v_gene: TRBV6-5
j_gene: TRBJ2-7
abundance: few

CDR3nt: TGCGCCAGCAGCCAAGAGTCCCAGGCTAATGGCTACACCTTC
CDR3aa: CASSQESQANGYTF
d_gene: -
v_gene: TRBV4-1
j_gene: TRBJ1-2
abundance: -

CDR3nt: TGTGCCAGCAGTCTCCTAGCGGGACTAGGAGGGAATGAGCAGTTCTTC
CDR3aa: CASSLLAGLGGNEQFF
d_gene: TRBD2
v_gene: TRBV7-2
j_gene: TRBJ2-1
abundance: -

CDR3nt: TGTGCCTGGAGGATCCCGGACAGGGACACCGGGGAGCTGTTTTTT
CDR3aa: CAWRIPDRDTGELFF
d_gene: TRBD1
v_gene: TRBV30
j_gene: TRBJ2-2
abundance: -

CDR3nt: TGTGCCAGCAGCCCTAGACAGGGGGGTCCCTACGAGCAGTACTTC
CDR3aa: CASSPRQGGPYEQYF
d_gene: TRBD1
v_gene: TRBV11-2
j_gene: TRBJ2-7
abundance: -

CDR3nt: TGTGCCAGCACTCAAAACTCCCTGGAGCAGTACTTC
CDR3aa: CASTQNSLEQYF
d_gene: -
v_gene: TRBV6-6
j_gene: TRBJ2-7
abundance: -

CDR3nt: TGCGCCAGTTCACAGGGGGAGATCAATCAGCCCCAGCATTTT
CDR3aa: CASSQGEINQPQHF
d_gene: TRBD1
v_gene: TRBV5-1
j_gene: TRBJ1-5
abundance: -

CDR3nt: TGTGCCACCAGCAGAGGTGCAGGCATCCAAGAGACCCAGTACTTC
CDR3aa: CATSRGAGIQETQYF
d_gene: -
v_gene: TRBV15
j_gene: TRBJ2-5
abundance: many

CDR3nt: TGTGCCAGCAGCCGGGGAACAGGGAGAGATGGCTACACCTTC
CDR3aa: CASSRGTGRDGYTF
d_gene: -
v_gene: TRBV27
j_gene: TRBJ1-2
abundance: few

CDR3nt: TGCGCCAGCAGCTTGACAGGTATGAACACTGAAGCTTTCTTT
CDR3aa: CASSLTGMNTEAFF
d_gene: -
v_gene: TRBV5-1
j_gene: TRBJ1-1
abundance: -

CDR3nt: TGCAGTGCCCCGGAACAGGCAGAAGCTTTCTTT
CDR3aa: CSAPEQAEAFF
d_gene: -
v_gene: TRBV20-1
j_gene: TRBJ1-1
abundance: -